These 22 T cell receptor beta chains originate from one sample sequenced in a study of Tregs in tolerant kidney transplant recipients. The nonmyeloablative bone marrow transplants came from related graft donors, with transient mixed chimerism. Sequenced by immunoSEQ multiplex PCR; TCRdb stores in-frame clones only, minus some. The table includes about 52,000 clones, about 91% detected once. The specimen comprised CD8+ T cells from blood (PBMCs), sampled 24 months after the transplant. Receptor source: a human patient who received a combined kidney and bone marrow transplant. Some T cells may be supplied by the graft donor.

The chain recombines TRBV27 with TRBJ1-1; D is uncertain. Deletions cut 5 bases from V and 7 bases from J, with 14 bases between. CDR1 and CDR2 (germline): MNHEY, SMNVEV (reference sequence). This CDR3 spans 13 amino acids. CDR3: CASSRQLGVEAFF. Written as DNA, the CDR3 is TGTGCCAGCAGTCGCCAGCTGGGCGTTGAAGCTTTCTTT.

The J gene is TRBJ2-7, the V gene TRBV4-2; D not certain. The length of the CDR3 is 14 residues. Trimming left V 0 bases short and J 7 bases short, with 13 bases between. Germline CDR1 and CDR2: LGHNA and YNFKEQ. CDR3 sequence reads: CASSQDLSPGEQYF. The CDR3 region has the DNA TGTGCCAGCAGCCAAGATCTCTCGCCCGGGGAGCAGTACTTC.

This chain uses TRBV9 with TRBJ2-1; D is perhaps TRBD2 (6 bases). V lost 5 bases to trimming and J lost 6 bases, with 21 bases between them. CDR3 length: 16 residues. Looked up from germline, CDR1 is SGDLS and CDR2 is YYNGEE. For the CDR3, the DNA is TGTGCCAGCAGTCGTAGGGAGTTGCGGGAAGGCAATGAGCAGTTCTTC. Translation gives CASSRRELREGNEQFF.

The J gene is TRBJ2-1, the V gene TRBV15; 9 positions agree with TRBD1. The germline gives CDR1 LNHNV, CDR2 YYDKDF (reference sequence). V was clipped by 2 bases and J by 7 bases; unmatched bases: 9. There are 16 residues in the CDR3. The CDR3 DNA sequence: TGTGCCACCAGCAGACAGATTGGGGACAGGGTGAATGAGCAGTTCTTC. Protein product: CATSRQIGDRVNEQFF.

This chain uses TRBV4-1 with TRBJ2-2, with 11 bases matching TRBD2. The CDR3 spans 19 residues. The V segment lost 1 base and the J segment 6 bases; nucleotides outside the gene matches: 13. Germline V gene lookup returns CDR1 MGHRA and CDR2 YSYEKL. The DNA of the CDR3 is TGCGCCAGCAGCCAAGTTTTAGCGGGGGGGCCAGGTTTTGCCGGGGAGCTGTTTTTT. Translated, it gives CASSQVLAGGPGFAGELFF.

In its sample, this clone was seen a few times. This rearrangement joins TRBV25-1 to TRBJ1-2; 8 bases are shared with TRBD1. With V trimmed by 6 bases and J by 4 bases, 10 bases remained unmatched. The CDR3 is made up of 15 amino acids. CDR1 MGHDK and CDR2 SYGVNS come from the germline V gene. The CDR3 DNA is TGTGCCAGCAGCTCTGGACAGGGCATGGGCTATGGCTACACCTTC. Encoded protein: CASSSGQGMGYGYTF.

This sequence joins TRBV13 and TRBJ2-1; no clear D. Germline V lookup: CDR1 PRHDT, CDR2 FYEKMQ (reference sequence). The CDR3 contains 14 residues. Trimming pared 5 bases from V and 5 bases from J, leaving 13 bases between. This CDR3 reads CASSPLEAHNEQFF. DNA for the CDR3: TGTGCCAGCAGCCCCCTAGAGGCCCACAATGAGCAGTTCTTC.

CDR3 sequence reads: CASSGGGLGNRGYNEQFF. CDR3 sequence (DNA): TGTGCCAGCAGCGGGGGGGGACTAGGGAATCGAGGCTACAATGAGCAGTTCTTC. The rearrangement uses TRBV9 and TRBJ2-1; 8 bases align to TRBD2. Germline-derived CDR1 and CDR2 are SGDLS and YYNGEE. There are 18 residues in the CDR3. V shed 3 bases, J shed 3 bases, and the junction held 14 bases outside the gene matches.

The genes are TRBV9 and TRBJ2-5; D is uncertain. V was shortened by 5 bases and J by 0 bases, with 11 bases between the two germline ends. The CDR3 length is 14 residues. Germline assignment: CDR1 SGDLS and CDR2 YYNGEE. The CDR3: CASSPRRYQETQYF. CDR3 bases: TGTGCCAGCAGTCCTAGACGGTACCAAGAGACCCAGTACTTC.

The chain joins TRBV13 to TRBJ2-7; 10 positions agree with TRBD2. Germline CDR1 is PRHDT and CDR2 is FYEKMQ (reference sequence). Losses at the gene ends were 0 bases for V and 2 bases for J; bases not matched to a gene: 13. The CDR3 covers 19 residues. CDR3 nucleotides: TGTGCCAGCAGCTTAGGTCTCGGGAGGACTAGCGGTACCCCCTACGAGCAGTACTTC. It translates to CASSLGLGRTSGTPYEQYF.

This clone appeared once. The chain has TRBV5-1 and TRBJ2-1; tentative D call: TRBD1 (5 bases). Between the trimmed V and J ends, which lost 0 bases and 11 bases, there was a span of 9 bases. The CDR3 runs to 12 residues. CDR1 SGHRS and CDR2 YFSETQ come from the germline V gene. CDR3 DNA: TGCGCCAGCAGCTTGGAGGGGCCAAAGCAGTTCTTC. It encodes CASSLEGPKQFF. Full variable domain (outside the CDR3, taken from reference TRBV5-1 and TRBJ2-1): KAGVTQTPRYLIKTRGQQVTLSCSPISGHRSVSWYQQTPGQGLQFLFEYFSETQRNKGNFPGRFSGRQFSNSRSEMNVSTLELGDSALYLCASSLEGPKQFFGPGTRLTVL.

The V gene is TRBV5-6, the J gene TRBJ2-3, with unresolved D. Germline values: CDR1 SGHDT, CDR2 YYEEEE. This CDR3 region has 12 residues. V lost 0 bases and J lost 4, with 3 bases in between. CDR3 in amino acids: CASSLGADTQYF. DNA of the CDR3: TGTGCCAGCAGCTTGGGCGCAGATACGCAGTATTTT.

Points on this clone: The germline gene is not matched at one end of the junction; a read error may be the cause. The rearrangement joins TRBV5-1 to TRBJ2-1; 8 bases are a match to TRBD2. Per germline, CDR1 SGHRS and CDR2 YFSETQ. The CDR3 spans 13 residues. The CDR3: CASNLGLDNEQFF. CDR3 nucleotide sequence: TGCGCCAGCAACTTGGGACTAGATAATGAGCAGTTCTTC. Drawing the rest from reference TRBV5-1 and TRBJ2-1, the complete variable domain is KAGVTQTPRYLIKTRGQQVTLSCSPISGHRSVSWYQQTPGQGLQFLFEYFSETQRNKGNFPGRFSGRQFSNSRSEMNVSTLELGDSALYLCASNLGLDNEQFFGPGTRLTVL.

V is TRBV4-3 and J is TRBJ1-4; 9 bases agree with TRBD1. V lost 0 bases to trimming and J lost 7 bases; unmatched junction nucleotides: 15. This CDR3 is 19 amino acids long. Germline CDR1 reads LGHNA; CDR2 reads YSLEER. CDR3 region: CASSQDGPYRGQGGEKLFF. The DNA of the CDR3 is TGCGCCAGCAGCCAAGATGGGCCCTACAGGGGGCAGGGTGGTGAAAAACTGTTTTTT.

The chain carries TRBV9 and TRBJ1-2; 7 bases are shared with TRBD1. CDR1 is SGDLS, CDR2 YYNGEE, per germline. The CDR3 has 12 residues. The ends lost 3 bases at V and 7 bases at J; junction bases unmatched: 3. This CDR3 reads CASSAQGPGYTF. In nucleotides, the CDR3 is TGTGCCAGCAGCGCACAGGGGCCTGGCTACACCTTC.

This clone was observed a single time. The CDR3 DNA sequence: TGTGCCAGCAGCTTACTCCCCGAACAGGTTCTCTATGGCTACACCTTC. Translated: CASSLLPEQVLYGYTF. This chain uses TRBV7-8 with TRBJ1-2, with D tentatively TRBD1 (5 bases). Trimming cost V 2 bases and J 4 bases, with 17 bases left between them. CDR3 size: 16 residues. Germline V gene lookup returns CDR1 SGHVS and CDR2 FQNEAQ.

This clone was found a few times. The CDR3 nucleotides are TGTGCCAGCAGCTTAGTAGGAACAGTCGAGACCCAGTACTTC. Protein sequence: CASSLVGTVETQYF. The rearrangement uses TRBV7-8 and TRBJ2-5; no clear D gene. V lost 1 base and J 5 bases, leaving 11 bases between the germline ends. The CDR3 is 14 residues long. CDR1 is SGHVS and CDR2 is FQNEAQ in the germline V gene.

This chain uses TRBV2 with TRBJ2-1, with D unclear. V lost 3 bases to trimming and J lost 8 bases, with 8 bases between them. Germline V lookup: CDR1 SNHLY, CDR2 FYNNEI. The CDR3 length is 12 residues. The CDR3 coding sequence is TGTGCCAGCAGTGAGTTCGTCGATGAGCAGTTCTTC. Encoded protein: CASSEFVDEQFF. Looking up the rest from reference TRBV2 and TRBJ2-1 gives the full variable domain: EPEVTQTPSHQVTQMGQEVILRCVPISNHLYFYWYRQILGQKVEFLVSFYNNEISEKSEIFDDQFSVERPDGSNFTLKIRSTKLEDSAMYFCASSEFVDEQFFGPGTRLTVL.

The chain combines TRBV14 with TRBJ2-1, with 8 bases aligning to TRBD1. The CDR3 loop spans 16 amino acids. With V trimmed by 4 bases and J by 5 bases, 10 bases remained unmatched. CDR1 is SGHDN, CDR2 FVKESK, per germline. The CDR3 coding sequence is TGTGCCAGCAGCCTTCAAGGACAGGGATTCCACAATGAGCAGTTCTTC. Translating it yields CASSLQGQGFHNEQFF.

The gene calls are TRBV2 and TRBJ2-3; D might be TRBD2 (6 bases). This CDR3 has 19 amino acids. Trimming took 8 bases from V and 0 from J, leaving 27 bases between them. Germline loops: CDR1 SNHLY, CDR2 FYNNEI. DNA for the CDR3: TGTGCCAGCCTCAATCCCGGGACTTACTCGTTAACTAGCACAGATACGCAGTATTTT. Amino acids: CASLNPGTYSLTSTDTQYF.

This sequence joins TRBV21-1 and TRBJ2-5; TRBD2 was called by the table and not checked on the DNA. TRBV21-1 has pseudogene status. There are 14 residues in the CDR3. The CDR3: CASSNGLRKETQYF. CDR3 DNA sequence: TGTGCCAGCAGCAACGGACTTCGAAAGGAGACCCAGTACTTC.

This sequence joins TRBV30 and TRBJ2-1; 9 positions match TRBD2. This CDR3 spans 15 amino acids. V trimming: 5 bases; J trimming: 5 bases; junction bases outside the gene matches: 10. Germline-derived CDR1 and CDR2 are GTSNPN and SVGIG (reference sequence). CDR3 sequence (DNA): TGTGCCTGGTCTAAGGGACTAGCTGGAGACAATGAGCAGTTCTTC. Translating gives CAWSKGLAGDNEQFF. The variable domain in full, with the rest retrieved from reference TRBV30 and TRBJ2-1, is SQTIHQWPATLVQPVGSPLSLECTVEGTSNPNLYWYRQAAGRGLQLLFYSVGIGQISSEVPQNLSASRPQDRQFILSSKKLLLSDSGFYLCAWSKGLAGDNEQFFGPGTRLTVL.